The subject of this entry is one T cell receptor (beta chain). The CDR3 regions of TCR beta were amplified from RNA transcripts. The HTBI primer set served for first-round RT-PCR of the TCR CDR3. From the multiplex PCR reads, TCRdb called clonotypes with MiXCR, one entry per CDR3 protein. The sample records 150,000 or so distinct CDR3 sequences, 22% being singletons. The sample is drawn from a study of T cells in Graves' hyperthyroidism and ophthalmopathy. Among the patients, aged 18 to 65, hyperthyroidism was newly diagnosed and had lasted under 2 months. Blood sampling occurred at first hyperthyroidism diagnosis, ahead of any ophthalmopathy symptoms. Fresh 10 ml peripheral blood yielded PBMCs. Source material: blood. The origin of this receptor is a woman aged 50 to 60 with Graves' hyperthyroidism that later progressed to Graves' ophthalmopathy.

CDR3 sequence: CSARWGAYGYTF. The CDR3 DNA reads TGCAGTGCTAGATGGGGGGCGTATGGCTACACCTTC. The chain has TRBV20-1 and TRBJ1-2; D possibly corresponds to TRBD1 (6 bases). This CDR3 region has 12 residues. Germline V gene sequence: CDR1 DFQATT, CDR2 SNEGSKA (reference sequence). Trimming left V 2 bases short and J 5 bases short, with 9 bases between.